These 26 T cell receptor beta chains were all obtained from the same sample, sequenced in a study of blood T cell repertoires in COVID-19. The repertoire was sequenced with immunoSEQ multiplex PCR; TCRdb's copy has only in-frame clones and lacks some. The table includes approximately 140,000 clones, over 80% detected once. The sample was peripheral blood. Receptors were obtained from an elderly man with acute or convalescent COVID-19.

The V gene is TRBV7-3, the J gene TRBJ2-1, with 7 bases aligning to TRBD2. The CDR3 loop spans 14 amino acids. Germline CDR1 and CDR2: SGHTA and FQGTGA. After removal of 6 bases from V and 10 bases from J, the junction contained 12 bases not matched to a gene. CDR3 in amino acids: CASRLRGGSDEQFF. DNA of the CDR3: TGTGCCAGCAGACTGAGGGGCGGGAGTGACGAGCAGTTCTTC.

This chain joins TRBV2 and TRBJ2-7; 10 bases agree with TRBD1. This CDR3 is built from 13 residues. From germline, CDR1 is SNHLY and CDR2 FYNNEI. Trimming took 7 bases from V and 9 from J; bases not matched to a gene: 9. CDR3 region: CASNRDRGVGQYF. The CDR3 DNA follows: TGTGCCAGCAACCGGGACAGGGGAGTCGGGCAGTACTTC.

V is TRBV30 and J is TRBJ2-1, with D possibly matching TRBD2 (6 bases). The ends were cut back, 0 bases at V and 9 bases at J, with 18 bases in the middle. There are 15 residues in the CDR3. Germline CDR1 reads GTSNPN; CDR2 reads SVGIG (reference sequence). The CDR3 reads CAWSVIAALDGEQFF. The CDR3 region has the DNA TGTGCCTGGAGTGTAATAGCGGCCCTTGACGGTGAGCAGTTCTTC.

The V gene is TRBV27, the J gene TRBJ1-1, with unresolved D. Germline lookup yields CDR1 MNHEY and CDR2 SMNVEV (reference sequence). This CDR3 comprises 14 residues. V lost 7 bases, J lost 2 bases, and 14 bases lay in between. For the CDR3, the DNA is TGTGCCAGCACTACGGTGACGGGAAACACTGAAGCTTTCTTT. This gives the protein CASTTVTGNTEAFF.

This chain connects TRBV5-4 to TRBJ1-2; a weak D match, TRBD1 (5 bases). This CDR3 has 15 amino acids. Germline V gives CDR1 SGHNT, CDR2 YYREEE (reference sequence). The V gene lost 4 bases and the J gene lost 5 bases, with 18 bases spanning the gap. Here the CDR3 reads CASSDGGVAEYGYTF. The DNA for the CDR3 is TGTGCCAGCAGCGACGGAGGGGTCGCGGAGTATGGCTACACCTTC.

This sequence joins TRBV19 and TRBJ2-1, with TRBD2 matching over 8 bases. The V gene end was trimmed by 3 bases and the J gene end by 2 bases; junction bases not matched to a gene: 3. The germline CDR1 and CDR2 sequences are LNHDA and SQIVND (reference sequence). The CDR3 spans 15 residues. The CDR3 sequence: CASSIQGLAYNEQFF. In DNA form, the CDR3 reads TGTGCCAGTAGTATCCAGGGACTAGCCTACAATGAGCAGTTCTTC. Using reference TRBV19 and TRBJ2-1 for the parts outside the CDR3, the full variable domain is DGGITQSPKYLFRKEGQNVTLSCEQNLNHDAMYWYRQDPGQGLRLIYYSQIVNDFQKGDIAEGYSVSREKKESFPLTVTSAQKNPTAFYLCASSIQGLAYNEQFFGPGTRLTVL.

This chain links TRBV6-5 with TRBJ1-6, with D uncertain. The CDR3 runs 12 residues. V lost 5 bases to trimming and J lost 13 bases, with 12 bases between them. In germline, CDR1 is MNHEY, CDR2 SVGAGI. CDR3 region: CASSMATGPLHF. DNA of the CDR3: TGTGCCAGCAGTATGGCTACGGGGCCCCTCCACTTT.

This chain links TRBV6-5 with TRBJ1-3; the D is unclear. The germline CDR1 and CDR2 sequences are MNHEY and SVGAGI. CDR3 length: 15 amino acids. Trimming left V 6 bases short and J 0 bases short, with 12 bases between. CDR3 in amino acids: CASSQRMDSGNTIYF. The CDR3 nucleotides are TGTGCCAGCAGCCAGAGGATGGACTCTGGAAACACCATATATTTT.

V gene TRBV3-1 (or the pseudogene TRBV3-2) combines with J gene TRBJ1-2; possible D gene TRBD1, 6 bases. V was shortened by 5 bases and J by 4 bases, with 23 bases between the two germline ends. From germline, CDR1 is LGHDT and CDR2 YNNKEL (reference sequence). CDR3 length: 17 residues. CDR3 coding DNA: TGTGCCAGCAGCGACATAGTTTTTAAAGGACAGACCTATGGCTACACCTTC. This sequence encodes CASSDIVFKGQTYGYTF.

The chain couples TRBV3-1 (or the pseudogene TRBV3-2) to TRBJ1-3; D possibly corresponds to TRBD1 (6 bases). V was shortened by 4 bases and J by 2 bases, with 12 bases between the two germline ends. The CDR3 has 15 amino acids. Germline V gene data show CDR1 as LGHDT and CDR2 as YNNKEL (reference sequence). The CDR3 coding sequence is TGTGCCAGCAGCCCATCCGGGACAACTGGAAACACCATATATTTT. It specifies CASSPSGTTGNTIYF.

The chain links TRBV29-1 to TRBJ2-5; tentative D call: TRBD2 (5 bases). Per germline, CDR1 SQVTM and CDR2 ANQGSEA. The ends were cut back, 2 bases at V and 7 bases at J, with 14 bases in the middle. The CDR3 contains 13 residues. CDR3 amino acids: CSVEKRQGGTQYF. CDR3 in DNA: TGCAGCGTTGAAAAGCGGCAAGGCGGGACCCAGTACTTC.

The gene calls are TRBV9 and TRBJ2-7; 9 nucleotides agree with TRBD2. Germline trimming cut 5 bases from V and 3 bases from J; bases unmatched to any gene: 9. Germline V lookup: CDR1 SGDLS, CDR2 YYNGEE. The CDR3 consists of 15 residues. The DNA for the CDR3 is TGTGCCAGCAGTGGGGCGGGGGGGCCCAGCTACGAGCAGTACTTC. Translating it yields CASSGAGGPSYEQYF.

The rearrangement uses TRBV13 and TRBJ1-2; D might be TRBD1 (5 bases). This CDR3 contains 13 residues. Trimming removed 2 bases from V and 7 bases from J, with 11 bases in between. Germline CDR1 is PRHDT and CDR2 is FYEKMQ (reference sequence). The CDR3 region has the DNA TGTGCCAGCAGCTTATTCTCCCAGGGTGGCTACACCTTC. Translation: CASSLFSQGGYTF.

The V and J genes are TRBV13 and TRBJ1-1; 8 bases agree with TRBD1. V was pared by 5 bases and J by 3 bases, with 8 bases of the junction left unmatched. The CDR3 is 15 residues long. Germline-derived CDR1 and CDR2 are PRHDT and FYEKMQ (reference sequence). CDR3 DNA: TGTGCCAGCAGCGCCCGGACAGGGAGGCACACTGAAGCTTTCTTT. This translates into CASSARTGRHTEAFF. Filled out from reference TRBV13 and TRBJ1-1, the complete variable domain reads AAGVIQSPRHLIKEKRETATLKCYPIPRHDTVYWYQQGPGQDPQFLISFYEKMQSDKGSIPDRFSAQQFSDYHSELNMSSLELGDSALYFCASSARTGRHTEAFFGQGTRLTVV.

The CDR3, as DNA: TGTGCCAGCAGCAGTCCGGGACAGGGTGTTGACGAGCAGTACTTC. It encodes CASSSPGQGVDEQYF. The V call is TRBV7-9, the J call TRBJ2-7; 9 bases match TRBD1. The CDR3 is 15 amino acids. V lost 5 bases to trimming and J lost 5 bases; unmatched junction nucleotides: 10. Germline CDR1 reads SEHNR; CDR2 reads FQNEAQ (reference sequence).

CDR3 nucleotide sequence: TGTGCCAGCAGCCAAGGACCGGGCGGGAGGCAGTTCTTC. Translation gives CASSQGPGGRQFF. The chain is built from TRBV14 and TRBJ2-1, with TRBD2 matching 7 bases. The CDR3 runs 13 residues. After removal of 1 base from V and 12 bases from J, the junction contained 6 bases not matched to a gene. Germline V gene lookup returns CDR1 SGHDN and CDR2 FVKESK.

DNA of the CDR3: TGCAGCGTTGTTAGTACAGCCAAAAACATTCAGTACTTC. Residues: CSVVSTAKNIQYF. V usage is TRBV29-1 and J usage is TRBJ2-4, with no clear D. The CDR3 consists of 13 residues. Germline CDR1 SQVTM, CDR2 ANQGSEA. The germline V and J ends were trimmed by 4 bases and 0 bases, with 7 bases remaining between them.

This clone was observed a few times. V usage is TRBV25-1 and J usage is TRBJ2-1, with 11 bases identical to TRBD1. V trimming: 8 bases; J trimming: 9 bases; junction bases outside the gene matches: 9. Looked up from germline, CDR1 is MGHDK and CDR2 is SYGVNS. The length of the CDR3 is 14 residues. The CDR3 nucleotides are TGTGCCAGCCGGGACAGGGGGGCGGGTAGTGAGCAGTTCTTC. Its protein product is CASRDRGAGSEQFF. The complete variable domain, with remaining parts taken from reference TRBV25-1 and TRBJ2-1, reads EADIYQTPRYLVIGTGKKITLECSQTMGHDKMYWYQQDPGMELHLIHYSYGVNSTEKGDLSSESTVSRIRTEHFPLTLESARPSHTSQYLCASRDRGAGSEQFFGPGTRLTVL.

This CDR3 is CASSPAGASVAGELFF. CDR3 coding DNA: TGTGCCAGCAGCCCCGCGGGGGCGTCCGTTGCCGGGGAGCTGTTTTTT. This chain connects TRBV7-2 to TRBJ2-2, with D possibly TRBD2 on 7 matching bases. This CDR3 has 16 residues. In germline, CDR1 is SGHTA, CDR2 FQGNSA. Trimming left V 5 bases short and J 6 bases short, with 19 bases between.

The rearrangement joins TRBV11-2 to TRBJ2-5, with 8 nucleotides matching TRBD1. CDR1 is SGHAT and CDR2 is FQNNGV in the germline V gene. V trimming: 5 bases; J trimming: 3 bases; junction bases outside the gene matches: 5. CDR3 size: 14 residues. Written as DNA, the CDR3 is TGTGCCAGCAGCCCCGGACAGGGCAAAGAGACCCAGTACTTC. It specifies CASSPGQGKETQYF.

V gene TRBV9 combines with J gene TRBJ1-2; TRBD1 matches at 8 bases. The length of the CDR3 is 20 residues. Germline V gene lookup returns CDR1 SGDLS and CDR2 YYNGEE. J was trimmed by 0 bases and V by 1 base; bases with no gene match: 17. CDR3 sequence reads: CASSVSDYGAGGPPNYGYTF. Here the CDR3 DNA reads TGTGCCAGCAGCGTAAGCGATTATGGGGCAGGGGGCCCACCTAACTATGGCTACACCTTC.

The chain joins TRBV25-1 to TRBJ2-6, with D perhaps TRBD2 (6 bases). The germline CDR1 and CDR2 sequences are MGHDK and SYGVNS. The CDR3 extends over 15 amino acids. Trimming left V 2 bases short and J 2 bases short, with 7 bases between. For the CDR3, the DNA is TGTGCCAGCAGTGAAGGAGGGGCTGGGGCCAACGTCCTGACTTTC. Amino acid sequence: CASSEGGAGANVLTF.

CDR3 nucleotide sequence: TGTGCCATCACCACTCCAAGGGCAGGGAACTATGGCTACACCTTC. This translates into CAITTPRAGNYGYTF. The V gene is TRBV10-3, the J gene TRBJ1-2, with D possibly TRBD1 on 5 matching bases. The CDR3 length is 15 residues. V was cut by 7 bases and J by 2 bases, with 17 bases left in between. The germline gives CDR1 ENHRY, CDR2 SYGVKD.

V is TRBV25-1 and J is TRBJ1-2, with D uncertain. The CDR3 consists of 12 residues. The germline V gene encodes CDR1 MGHDK and CDR2 SYGVNS. Trimming took off 1 base at V and 4 bases at J, with 4 bases between the two ends. The CDR3, as DNA: TGTGCCAGCAGTGAATCCAGCTATGGCTACACCTTC. It specifies CASSESSYGYTF.

The chain employs TRBV11-2 and TRBJ1-2, with D possibly matching TRBD1 (6 bases). From germline, CDR1 is SGHAT and CDR2 FQNNGV. V was trimmed by 8 bases and J by 4 bases, leaving 14 bases between them. This CDR3 has 13 amino acids. The CDR3 DNA reads TGTGCCAGCGAACAGGGCTCCGGCTATGGCTACACCTTC. It specifies CASEQGSGYGYTF.

As for this clone: The germline gene is not matched at one end of the junction; a read error may be the cause. The chain combines TRBV30 with TRBJ1-1; a weak D match, TRBD1 (5 bases). CDR3 size: 13 residues. CDR1 GTSNPN and CDR2 SVGIG come from the germline V gene (reference sequence). In DNA, the CDR3 is TGTGCCTGGAGCCGTGATGATGGGACTGGAGCTTTCTTT. As protein: CAWSRDDGTGAFF.